This T cell receptor beta chain was observed in a study of identifying expanded T cells in peripheral blood (dated by TCRdb to between 2019 and 2020). In the study overall: Technical replicates were generated by sequencing separate aliquots of the same genomic DNA pool, and four replicates were compared pairwise. Results the study describes overall, beyond this receptor: Both the number of clones called differentially abundant and the false-positive rate were significantly reduced by the beta-binomial model across all healthy-donor time intervals. Approximately 1.2 differentially abundant clones were flagged by the binomial model between technical replicates, whereas about 15 and 19 were flagged over around two weeks and four weeks, respectively. The authors expected that over much longer intervals, such as months to years, biological variance in healthy repertoires might increase even further. Variance in clone template counts between roughly 2-week samples significantly increased with total template count across all healthy donors.

No immune events such as infections were documented for the healthy donors during the collection period. To calibrate time-dependent variance in a beta-binomial model of T-cell clone differential abundance, blood repertoires from healthy donors were used as a training cohort. The training cohort comprised about ten healthy donors, 3 female and 7 male. An age range of about 25 to 64 years, with an average of 43 years, was recorded for the donors. Whole blood was collected from each healthy donor at three time points spaced around 2 weeks apart and obtained from a commercial supplier. For immunosequencing, genomic DNA was extracted from unsorted whole blood. In the case of this clone: The antigen it binds to is not known. No much larger clonotype is one base removed from it; base qualities were not supplied.

Based on the germline V gene, the CDR1 and CDR2 sequences are MNHEY and SVGAGI. The CDR3, cysteine through phenylalanine, is 13 amino acids long. Of the read, only the CDR3 DNA is kept; its 39 bases are in frame from base 1. V ends up 8 bases short and J 4 bases short, with an unmatched junction base count of 5. The immunoSEQ Assay, which uses bias-controlled multiplex PCR amplification of genomic DNA, was used to profile TCRbeta CDR3 regions. Under the source paper's analysis protocol: The absolute abundance of each unique TCRbeta CDR3 region was quantified after sequences were collapsed and filtered. Two models were used to test differential abundance: a binomial model (Fisher-equivalent) and a beta-binomial model that adds time-dependent variance fitted from healthy donors. Clones with fewer than 5 combined templates were removed, and differential abundance was called for clones with a Benjamini-Hochberg FDR below 0.01. Using the form v = (b*log(k)+a)^2, the beta-binomial variance was modeled as a function of the total template count across the two samples. Held by TCRdb, this immuneACCESS table contains in-frame sequences only and omits some clones. Under half of the omission traces to an unresolved V gene where checked; the cause of the rest is unknown. The DNA gave D and trimming, while V, J and clone size come from that table. For this sample there are about 85,000 clones; 70% to 90% appear just once. The top ten clonotypes cover approximately 2.6% of the sample.

This TCR came from a person aged 18 to 69 in good health. Sequenced: blood. The chain uses TRBV6-5 and TRBJ2-1, and TRBD2 matches 7 of the central bases. CDR3 sequence: CASAGVGYNEQFF. The sequenced DNA is TGTGCCAGCGCGGGAGTAGGGTACAATGAGCAGTTCTTC.